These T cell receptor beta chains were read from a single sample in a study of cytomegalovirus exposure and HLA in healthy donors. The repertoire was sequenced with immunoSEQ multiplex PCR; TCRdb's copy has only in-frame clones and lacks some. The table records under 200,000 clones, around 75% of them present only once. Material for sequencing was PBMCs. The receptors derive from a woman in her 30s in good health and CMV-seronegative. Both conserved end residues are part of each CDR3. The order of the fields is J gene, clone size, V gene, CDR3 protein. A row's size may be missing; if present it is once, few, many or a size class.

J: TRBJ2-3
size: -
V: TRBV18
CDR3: CASSSQFETSGIGPHTDTQYF

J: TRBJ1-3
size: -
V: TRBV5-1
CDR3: CASSLGTDSGNTIYF

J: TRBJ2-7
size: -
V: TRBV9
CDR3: CASSVASGEGLLGWEQYF

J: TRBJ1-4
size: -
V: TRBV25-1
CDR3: CASSHRGGNRAEKLFF

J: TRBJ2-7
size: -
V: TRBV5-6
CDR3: CASSLTGVVNEQYF

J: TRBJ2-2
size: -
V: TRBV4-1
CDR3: CASSYRNTGELFF

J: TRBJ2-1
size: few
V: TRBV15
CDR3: CATSRALAGDYNEQFF

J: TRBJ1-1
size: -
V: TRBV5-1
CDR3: CASSLVQGAGNTEAFF

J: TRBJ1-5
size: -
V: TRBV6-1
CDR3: CASSAGRLGSPQHF

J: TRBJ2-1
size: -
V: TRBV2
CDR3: CASSEAQGVVNEQFF

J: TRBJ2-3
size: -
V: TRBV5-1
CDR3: CASRREGGQGFYRF

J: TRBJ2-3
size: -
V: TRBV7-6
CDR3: CASSHDSIPTDTQYF

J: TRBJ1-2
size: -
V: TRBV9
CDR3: CASSGSSDRVDGYTF

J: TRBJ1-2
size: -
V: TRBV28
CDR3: CASSLWGQGDGYTF

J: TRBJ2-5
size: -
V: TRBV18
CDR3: CASSPGLAETQYF

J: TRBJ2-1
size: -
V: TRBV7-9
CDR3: CASRLGLAGKGPYNEQFF

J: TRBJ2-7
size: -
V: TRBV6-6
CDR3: CASSYGGKGDEQYF

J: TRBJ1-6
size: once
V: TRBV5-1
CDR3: CASSLAGTELSPLHF

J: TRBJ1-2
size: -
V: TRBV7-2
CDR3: CASRSAVGRLCGYTF

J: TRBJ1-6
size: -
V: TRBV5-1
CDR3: CASSLSQGGSPLHF

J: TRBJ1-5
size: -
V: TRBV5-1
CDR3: CASSTGSINQPQHF

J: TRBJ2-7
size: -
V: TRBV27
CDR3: CASSRGLAGGLEQYF

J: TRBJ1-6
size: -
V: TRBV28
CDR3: CASSFTGVYNSPLHF

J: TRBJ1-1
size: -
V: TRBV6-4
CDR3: CASRHRVGTEAFF

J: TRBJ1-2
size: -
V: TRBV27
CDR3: CASSSRVGGSHAFVF

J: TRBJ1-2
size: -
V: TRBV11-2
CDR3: CASSLGVSSSYGYTF

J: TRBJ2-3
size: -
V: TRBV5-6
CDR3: CASSLRAGTDTQYF

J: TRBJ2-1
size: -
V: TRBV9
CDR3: CASSPGLAGGPDNEQFF

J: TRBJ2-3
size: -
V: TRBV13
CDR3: CASSHLAGGRDTQYF

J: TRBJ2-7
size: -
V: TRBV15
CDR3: CATSGRSGTGLEQYF

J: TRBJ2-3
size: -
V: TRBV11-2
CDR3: CASSLQGGDTDTQYF

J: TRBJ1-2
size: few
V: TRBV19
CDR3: CASSIRDRGHYGYTF

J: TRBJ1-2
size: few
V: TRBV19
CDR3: CASSIAMGTGYTF

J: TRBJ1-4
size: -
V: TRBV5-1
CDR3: CASRRGGVTNEKLFF

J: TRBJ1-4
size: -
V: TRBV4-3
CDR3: CASSQEFRGPADEKLFF

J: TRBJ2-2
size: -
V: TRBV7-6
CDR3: CASSSGLAGPGGELFF

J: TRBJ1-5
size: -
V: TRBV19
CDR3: CASSWAGSFNQPQHF

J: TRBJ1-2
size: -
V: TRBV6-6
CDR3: CASSYGGGISYGYTF

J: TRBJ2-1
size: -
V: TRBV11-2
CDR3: CASRPGGLAGVGRFF

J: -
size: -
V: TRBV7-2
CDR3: CASSLEGIGLAAAYEQYF

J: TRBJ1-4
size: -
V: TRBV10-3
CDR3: CAISESGTGREKLFF

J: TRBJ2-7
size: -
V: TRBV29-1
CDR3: CSVGDLGYEQYF

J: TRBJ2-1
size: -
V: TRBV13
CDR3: CASSPRTSGYNEQFF

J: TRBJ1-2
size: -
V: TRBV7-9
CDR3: CAGSRPGTANYGYTF

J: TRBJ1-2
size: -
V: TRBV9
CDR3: CASSRDRGQNYGYTF

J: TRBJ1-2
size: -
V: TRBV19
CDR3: CASSPPKDIYGYTF

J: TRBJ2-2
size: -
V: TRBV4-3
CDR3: CASSQGSRQGLGNTGELFF

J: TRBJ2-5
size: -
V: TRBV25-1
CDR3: CASSDPYRGPYF

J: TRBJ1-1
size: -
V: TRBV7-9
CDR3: CASSSRTGENTEAFF

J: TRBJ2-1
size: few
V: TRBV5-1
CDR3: CASSLETSGDTNEQFF

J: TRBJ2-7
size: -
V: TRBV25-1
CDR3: CASSGFTGDSSYEQYF

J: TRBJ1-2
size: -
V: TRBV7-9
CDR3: CASSLEQGHYGYTF

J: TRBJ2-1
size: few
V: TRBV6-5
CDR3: CASSTPRTSYNEQFF

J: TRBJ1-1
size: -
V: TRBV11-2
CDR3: CASSQTARMNTEAFF

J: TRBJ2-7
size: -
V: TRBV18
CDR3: CASSGRLAMPYEQYF